The 13 T cell receptor beta chains below all came from one sample that was sequenced in a study of naive and memory T cell subsets. For these TCRs, the target antigens are not known. An equimolar mix of two oligonucleotides served as the beta constant-region primer for TRBC1 and TRBC2. Four rounds of PCR amplified the ligated cDNA using nested alpha and beta constant-region primers plus SP2. TCRdb re-called the UMI-ligation and nested PCR reads through MiXCR, storing one row per CDR3 protein. The table shows 98,000 or so distinct CDR3 sequences, with about 14% occurring only once. Overall study findings and caveats: Naive repertoires, especially CD8, held a few larger clonotypes, possibly memory cells re-expressing CD45RA.

Sequences were obtained from naive CD8+ T cells from blood. Receptor source: a human donor in good health.

This clonotype was detected a few times. The chain uses TRBV4-3 and TRBJ2-7; D is unclear. Germline V gene data show CDR1 as LGHNA and CDR2 as YSLEER. V shed 1 base and J shed 2 bases, with 9 bases lying between them. The CDR3 loop spans 14 amino acids. CDR3 sequence reads: CASSQVGKAYEQYF. In nucleotides, the CDR3 is TGCGCCAGCAGCCAAGTCGGCAAAGCCTACGAGCAGTACTTC.

This clonotype was counted between two and nine times. V is TRBV10-3 and J is TRBJ2-5; D unclear. This CDR3 spans 13 amino acids. The V end was cut by 3 bases, the J end by 3 bases, with 8 bases between. From germline, CDR1 is ENHRY and CDR2 SYGVKD. The CDR3 bases are TGTGCCATCAGTGACCCCAAAGAAGAGACCCAGTACTTC. Translation gives CAISDPKEETQYF.

The sample holds many counts of this clonotype. The CDR3 loop is CASSQFWGPSTYEQYF. The CDR3 DNA follows: TGCGCCAGCAGCCAATTCTGGGGACCGTCGACCTACGAGCAGTACTTC. V is TRBV4-1 and J is TRBJ2-7; D assignment may be TRBD1 or TRBD2 (5 bases each). The CDR3 extends over 16 amino acids. The germline CDR1 and CDR2 sequences are MGHRA and YSYEKL. The V end was cut by 2 bases, the J end by 2 bases, with 16 bases between.

This clonotype was observed a few times. The rearrangement uses TRBV27 and TRBJ2-3; possible D gene TRBD1, 6 bases. The CDR3 length is 16 residues. Germline CDR1 and CDR2: MNHEY and SMNVEV (reference sequence). The V end was cut by 8 bases, the J end by 2 bases, with 20 bases between. The DNA for the CDR3 is TGTGCCAGCGCAGGGGTCCCAAGACACAACACAGATACGCAGTATTTT. Amino acids: CASAGVPRHNTDTQYF.

This clonotype was counted at least ten times. The V and J genes are TRBV9 and TRBJ2-5; 10 bases align to TRBD2. Looked up from germline, CDR1 is SGDLS and CDR2 is YYNGEE. There are 15 residues in the CDR3. V lost 0 bases, J lost 3 bases, and 2 bases stayed unmatched. The CDR3 reads CASSVGLAGEETQYF. As DNA, the CDR3 is TGTGCCAGCAGCGTAGGACTAGCGGGCGAAGAGACCCAGTACTTC.

A few counts support this clonotype. The chain links TRBV7-9 to TRBJ1-1; 8 bases are shared with TRBD1. Germline lookup yields CDR1 SEHNR and CDR2 FQNEAQ (reference sequence). Trimming took 1 base from V and 2 from J; bases not matched to a gene: 6. This CDR3 is 16 amino acids long. The CDR3 here is CASSLGFQGANTEAFF. The CDR3 bases are TGTGCCAGCAGCTTAGGCTTCCAGGGGGCAAACACTGAAGCTTTCTTT.

There are a few counts of this clonotype. The chain couples TRBV20-1 to TRBJ2-1, with 14 bases identical to TRBD2. The germline V gene has CDR1 DFQATT and CDR2 SNEGSKA (reference sequence). The V and J ends lost 6 bases and 6 bases, in that order; junction bases with no gene match: 4. This CDR3 is 14 amino acids long. CDR3 coding DNA: TGCAGTGCGGGACTAGCGGGGGAGTTCAATGAGCAGTTCTTC. Translated: CSAGLAGEFNEQFF.

A few counts support this clonotype. V and J are TRBV11-2 and TRBJ2-4, with D tentatively TRBD1 (6 bases). This CDR3 has 14 amino acids. Per germline, CDR1 SGHAT and CDR2 FQNNGV. Trimming left V 3 bases short and J 6 bases short, with 12 bases between. In nucleotides, the CDR3 is TGTGCCAGCAGCTTGAACAGGGCGGGAAACATTCAGTACTTC. This codes for CASSLNRAGNIQYF.

The chain joins TRBV7-2 to TRBJ2-7; 7 nucleotides align to TRBD2. Trimming took 3 bases from V and 2 from J; bases not matched to a gene: 4. The CDR3 runs to 14 residues. CDR1 and CDR2 (germline): SGHTA, FQGNSA. CDR3 bases: TGTGCCAGCAGCTTGGGCGGGAGACCCTACGAGCAGTACTTC. Translation gives CASSLGGRPYEQYF.

The CDR3 coding sequence is TGCGCCAGCAGCAGGACTAGCGGGAGTAATGATGAGCAGTTCTTC. It translates to CASSRTSGSNDEQFF. This rearrangement joins TRBV4-3 to TRBJ2-1; 13 nucleotides match TRBD2. CDR3 length: 15 residues. Germline V lookup: CDR1 LGHNA, CDR2 YSLEER. V trimming: 5 bases; J trimming: 8 bases; junction bases outside the gene matches: 6.

The chain links TRBV27 to TRBJ2-4; 10 bases are shared with TRBD2. The V and J ends lost 5 bases and 3 bases, in that order; junction bases with no gene match: 16. The V gene's germline CDR1 is MNHEY and CDR2 SMNVEV (reference sequence). CDR3 length equals 19 residues. The CDR3 sequence is CASSPTSGTAWLGKNIQYF. In nucleotides, the CDR3 is TGTGCCAGCAGTCCCACTAGCGGGACGGCATGGCTAGGCAAAAACATTCAGTACTTC.

The chain links TRBV12-3 or TRBV12-4 to TRBJ1-3; D is unclear. V lost 3 bases and J lost 2, with 8 bases in between. This CDR3 spans 14 amino acids. In DNA, the CDR3 is TGTGCCAGCAGTTTTGTAGGTACTGGAAACACCATATATTTT. This sequence encodes CASSFVGTGNTIYF.

This clonotype came up a few times. The chain uses TRBV11-2 and TRBJ2-7, with a possible D match to TRBD2 (5 bases). This CDR3 is built from 14 residues. V was pared by 4 bases and J by 3 bases, with 13 bases between. Per germline, CDR1 SGHAT and CDR2 FQNNGV. The CDR3 coding sequence is TGTGCCAGCAGCTCAAATAGAGGGTACTACGAGCAGTACTTC. Residues: CASSSNRGYYEQYF.